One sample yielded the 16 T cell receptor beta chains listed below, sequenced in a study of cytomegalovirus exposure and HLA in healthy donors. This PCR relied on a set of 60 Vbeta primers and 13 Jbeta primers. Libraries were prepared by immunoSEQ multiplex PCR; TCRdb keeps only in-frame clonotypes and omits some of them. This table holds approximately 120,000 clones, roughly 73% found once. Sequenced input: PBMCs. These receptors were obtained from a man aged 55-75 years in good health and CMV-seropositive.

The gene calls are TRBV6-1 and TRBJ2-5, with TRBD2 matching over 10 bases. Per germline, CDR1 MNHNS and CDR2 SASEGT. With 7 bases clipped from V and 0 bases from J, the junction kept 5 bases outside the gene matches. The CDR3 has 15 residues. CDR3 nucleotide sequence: TGTGCCAGCACCCCTAGCGGGGGAAACCAAGAGACCCAGTACTTC. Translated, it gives CASTPSGGNQETQYF.

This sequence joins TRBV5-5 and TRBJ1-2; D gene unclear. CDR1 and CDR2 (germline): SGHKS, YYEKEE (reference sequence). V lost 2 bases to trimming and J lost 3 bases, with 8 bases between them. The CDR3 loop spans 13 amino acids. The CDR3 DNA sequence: TGTGCCAGCAGCTTAATGGGAGACTATGGCTACACCTTC. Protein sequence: CASSLMGDYGYTF.

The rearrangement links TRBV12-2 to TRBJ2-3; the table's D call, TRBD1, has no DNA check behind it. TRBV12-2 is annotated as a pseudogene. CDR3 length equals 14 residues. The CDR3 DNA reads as TGTGCAAGTCGCCCGCCATACAACAGGGGCCGTAGATATTTT. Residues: CASRPPYNRGRRYF.

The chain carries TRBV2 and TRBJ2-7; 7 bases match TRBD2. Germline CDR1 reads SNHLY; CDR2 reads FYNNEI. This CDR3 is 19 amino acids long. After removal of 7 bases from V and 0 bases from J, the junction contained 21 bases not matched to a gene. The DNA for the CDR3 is TGTGCCAGCACCCCACCCCTGAGGGGACTACCTAGCTCCTCCTACGAGCAGTACTTC. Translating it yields CASTPPLRGLPSSSYEQYF.

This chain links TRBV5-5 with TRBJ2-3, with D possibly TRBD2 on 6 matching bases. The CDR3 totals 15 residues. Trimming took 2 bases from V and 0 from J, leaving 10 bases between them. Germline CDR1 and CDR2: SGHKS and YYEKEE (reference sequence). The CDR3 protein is CASSFTSYSTDTQYF. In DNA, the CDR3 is TGTGCCAGCAGCTTTACTAGCTACAGCACAGATACGCAGTATTTT.

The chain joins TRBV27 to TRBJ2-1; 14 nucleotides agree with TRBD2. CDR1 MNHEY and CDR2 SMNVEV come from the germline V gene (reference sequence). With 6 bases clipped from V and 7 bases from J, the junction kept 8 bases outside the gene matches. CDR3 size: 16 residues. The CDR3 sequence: CASRTSGGAGRNEQFF. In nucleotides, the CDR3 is TGTGCCAGCAGGACTAGCGGGGGGGCTGGGCGAAATGAGCAGTTCTTC.

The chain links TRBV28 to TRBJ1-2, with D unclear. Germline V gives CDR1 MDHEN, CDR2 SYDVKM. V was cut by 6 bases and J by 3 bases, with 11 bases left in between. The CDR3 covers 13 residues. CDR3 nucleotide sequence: TGTGCCAGCAGCAAGGACGGGGACTATGGCTACACCTTC. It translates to CASSKDGDYGYTF.

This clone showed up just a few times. CDR3: CASSAGRGSPDQPQHF. CDR3 in DNA: TGTGCCAGCAGTGCCGGACGGGGGTCTCCGGATCAGCCCCAGCATTTT. This sequence joins TRBV6-1 and TRBJ1-5; possible D gene TRBD1, 5 bases. Germline CDR1 is MNHNS and CDR2 is SASEGT. This CDR3 is built from 16 residues. V was cut by 4 bases and J by 5 bases, with 18 bases left in between.

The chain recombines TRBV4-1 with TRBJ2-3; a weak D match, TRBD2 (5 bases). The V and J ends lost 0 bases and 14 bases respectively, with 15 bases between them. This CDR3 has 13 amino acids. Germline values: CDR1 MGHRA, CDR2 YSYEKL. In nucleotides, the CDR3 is TGCGCCAGCAGCCAAGAAATGTCGCGGGTTTCGTATTTT. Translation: CASSQEMSRVSYF.

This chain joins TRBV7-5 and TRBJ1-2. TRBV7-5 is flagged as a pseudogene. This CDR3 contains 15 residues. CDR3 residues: CVRSLCKGTKYGYTF. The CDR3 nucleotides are TGTGTCAGAAGCTTATGTAAGGGGACTAAATATGGCTACACCTTC.

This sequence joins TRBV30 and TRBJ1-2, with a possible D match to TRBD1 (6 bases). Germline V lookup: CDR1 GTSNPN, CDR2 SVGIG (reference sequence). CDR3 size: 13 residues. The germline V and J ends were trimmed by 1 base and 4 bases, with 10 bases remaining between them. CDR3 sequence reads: CAWSGQAAYGYTF. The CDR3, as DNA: TGTGCCTGGAGTGGACAGGCAGCCTATGGCTACACCTTC.

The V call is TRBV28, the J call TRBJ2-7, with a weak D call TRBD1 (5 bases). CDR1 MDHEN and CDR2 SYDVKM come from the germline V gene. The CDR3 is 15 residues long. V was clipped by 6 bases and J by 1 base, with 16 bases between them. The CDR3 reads CASSSKSPGSYEQYF. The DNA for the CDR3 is TGTGCCAGCAGCTCTAAAAGTCCAGGGTCCTACGAGCAGTACTTC.

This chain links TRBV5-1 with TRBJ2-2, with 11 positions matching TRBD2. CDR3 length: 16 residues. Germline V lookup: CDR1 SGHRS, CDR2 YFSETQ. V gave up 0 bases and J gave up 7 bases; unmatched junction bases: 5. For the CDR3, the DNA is TGCGCCAGCAGCTTGGAACTAGCGGGGGTTGGCGGGGAGCTGTTTTTT. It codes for CASSLELAGVGGELFF.

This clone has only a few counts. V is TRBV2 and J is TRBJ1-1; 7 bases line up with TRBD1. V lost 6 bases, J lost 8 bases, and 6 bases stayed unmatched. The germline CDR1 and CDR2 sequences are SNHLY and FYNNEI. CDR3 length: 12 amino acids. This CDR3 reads CASRRDSPEAFF. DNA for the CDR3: TGTGCCAGCAGGCGGGACAGCCCAGAAGCTTTCTTT.

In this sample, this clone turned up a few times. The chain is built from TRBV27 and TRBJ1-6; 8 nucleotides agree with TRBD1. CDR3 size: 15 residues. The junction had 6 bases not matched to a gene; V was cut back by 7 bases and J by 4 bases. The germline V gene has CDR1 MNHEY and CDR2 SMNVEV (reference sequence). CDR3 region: CASTKTGVYNSPLHF. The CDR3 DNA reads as TGTGCCAGCACTAAGACAGGGGTGTATAATTCACCCCTCCACTTT.

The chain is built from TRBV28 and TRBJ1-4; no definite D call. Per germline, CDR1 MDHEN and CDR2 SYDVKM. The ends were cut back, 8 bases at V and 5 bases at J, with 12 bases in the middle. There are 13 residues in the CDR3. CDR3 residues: CASESGLNEKLFF. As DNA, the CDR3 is TGTGCCAGCGAAAGCGGGTTAAATGAAAAACTGTTTTTT.